The present T cell receptor beta chain was sequenced within a study of CD8 T cells in Susac syndrome. Study-wide background: Among the Susac syndrome patients who underwent sequencing, about six had clinically active disease, while about eight of them were in remission. Study-level results: In its TCR sequencing and HLA analysis, the study acknowledged that the number of individuals was relatively small.

The authors reverse transcribed roughly 0.5 to 1 ug RNA with random hexamers. The immunoSEQ assay covered 54 Vbeta and 13 Jbeta segments for CDR3. TCRdb used MiXCR to reprocess the immunoSEQ multiplex PCR reads, holding one entry per CDR3 protein. The repertoire holds around 170,000 distinct CDR3 sequences, with roughly 94% as singletons. Notes on this clonotype: Its antigen is unidentified.

Germline V gene sequence: CDR1 MNHEY, CDR2 SMNVEV (reference sequence). V lost 6 bases and J lost 8; bases outside the gene matches: 5. This CDR3 spans 12 amino acids. The sequenced sample was CD8+ T cells from PBMCs. The TCR was taken from a human donor with Susac syndrome. The genes are TRBV27 and TRBJ1-2, with 8 bases identical to TRBD1. This CDR3 is CASSGTGEGYTF. The CDR3 nucleotides read TGTGCCAGCAGCGGGACAGGTGAAGGCTACACCTTC.